This T cell receptor (beta chain) was obtained from a study of shared clonotypes between healthy human individuals. Across the whole study: Donors had three CD4 naive, three CD4 memory, two CD8 naive and one CD8 memory plate apiece.

TCRdb keeps only in-frame clones here, not all; method: immunoSEQ multiplex PCR. The table records approximately 2,000,000 clones, roughly 92% of them present only once. This clone has just a few counts. Material: naive CD4+ T cells from PBMCs. Sample subset: CD45RA+ positively selected. This TCR derives from a man younger than 35 in good health. Some clones in this sample may be carry-over from other donors' samples.

The CDR3 region has the DNA TGCAGCGTTGAAAGGTCTGGCAGCACTGAAGCTTTCTTT. Translating it yields CSVERSGSTEAFF. The chain uses TRBV29-1 and TRBJ1-1; D remains ambiguous. Trimming removed 2 bases at V and 4 bases at J, with 11 bases between. The length of the CDR3 is 13 residues. Germline CDR1 is SQVTM and CDR2 is ANQGSEA.